This TCR beta chain was captured in a study of regulatory and conventional T cells in RAG deficiency. General study findings and limits: Omenn patients showed >75% Treg-Tconv overlap and shorter CDR3 lengths.

Trimming left V 0 bases short and J 2 bases short, with 11 bases between. The CDR3 spans 16 residues. Germline V CDR1 and CDR2: MGHDK, SYGVNS. Details on this clone: No antigen is known for it.

Using immunoSEQ multiplex PCR, the repertoire was profiled, and TCRdb retains in-frame clones only, with some absent. The sample contains over 7,500 clones, around 81% of which appear only once. This same sample was also part of a study on regulatory T cells. That source notes: Primers: 52 TRBV forward and 13 TRBJ reverse. Regulatory T cells showed the strongest V-J pair restriction and V/J gene skewing among patient repertoires.

The receptor comes from a human donor in good health. V gene TRBV25-1 combines with J gene TRBJ1-3, with D perhaps TRBD1 (6 bases). The sample comprised CD8+ T cells sorted from blood. The CDR3 is CASSEYAAGAGNTIYF. The DNA for the CDR3 is TGTGCCAGCAGTGAATATGCTGCAGGGGCTGGAAACACCATATATTTT. The complete variable domain, with remaining parts taken from reference TRBV25-1 and TRBJ1-3, reads EADIYQTPRYLVIGTGKKITLECSQTMGHDKMYWYQQDPGMELHLIHYSYGVNSTEKGDLSSESTVSRIRTEHFPLTLESARPSHTSQYLCASSEYAAGAGNTIYFGEGSWLTVV.